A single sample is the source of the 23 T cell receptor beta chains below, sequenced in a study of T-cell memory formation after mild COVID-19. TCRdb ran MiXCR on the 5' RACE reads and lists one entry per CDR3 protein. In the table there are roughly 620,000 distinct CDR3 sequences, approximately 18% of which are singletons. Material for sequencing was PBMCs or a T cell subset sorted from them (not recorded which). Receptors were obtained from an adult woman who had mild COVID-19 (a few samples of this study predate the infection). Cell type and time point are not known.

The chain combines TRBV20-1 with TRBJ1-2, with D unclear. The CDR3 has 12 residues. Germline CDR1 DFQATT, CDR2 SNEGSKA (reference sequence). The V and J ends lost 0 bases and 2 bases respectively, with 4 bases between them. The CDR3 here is CSARDSNYGYTF. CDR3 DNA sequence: TGCAGTGCTAGAGATTCAAACTATGGCTACACCTTC.

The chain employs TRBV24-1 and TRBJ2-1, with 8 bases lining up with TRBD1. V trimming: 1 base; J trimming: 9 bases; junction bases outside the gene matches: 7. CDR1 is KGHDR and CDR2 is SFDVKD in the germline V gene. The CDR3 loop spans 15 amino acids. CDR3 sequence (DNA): TGTGCCACCAGTGATTTCGGACAGGGTGAGGGTGAGCAGTTCTTC. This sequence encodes CATSDFGQGEGEQFF.

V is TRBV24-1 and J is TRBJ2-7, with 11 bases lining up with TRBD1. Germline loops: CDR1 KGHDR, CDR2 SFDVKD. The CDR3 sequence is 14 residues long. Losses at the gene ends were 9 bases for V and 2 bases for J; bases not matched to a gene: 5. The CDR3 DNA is TGTGCCACCGCACCGGGACAGGGGGCCTACGAGCAGTACTTC. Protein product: CATAPGQGAYEQYF.

Here the CDR3 reads CSVEDPGTETYEQYF. For the CDR3, the DNA is TGCAGCGTTGAAGATCCCGGGACAGAAACTTACGAGCAGTACTTC. The chain links TRBV29-1 to TRBJ2-7; 7 nucleotides line up with TRBD1. Germline values: CDR1 SQVTM, CDR2 ANQGSEA. This CDR3 has 15 amino acids. The ends lost 0 bases at V and 4 bases at J; junction bases unmatched: 9.

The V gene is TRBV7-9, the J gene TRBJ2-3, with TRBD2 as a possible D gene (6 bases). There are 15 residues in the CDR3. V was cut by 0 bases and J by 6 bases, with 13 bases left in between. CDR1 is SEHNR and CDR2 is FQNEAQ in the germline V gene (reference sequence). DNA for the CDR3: TGTGCCAGCAGCTTAGCGACTAGGGGTTCGGATACGCAGTATTTT. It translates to CASSLATRGSDTQYF.

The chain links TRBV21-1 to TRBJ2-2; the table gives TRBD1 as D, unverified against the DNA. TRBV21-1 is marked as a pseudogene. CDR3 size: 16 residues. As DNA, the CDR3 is TGTGCCAGCAGCACCGACGGACAGGCCCCTAACGGGGAGCTGTTTTTT. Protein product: CASSTDGQAPNGELFF.

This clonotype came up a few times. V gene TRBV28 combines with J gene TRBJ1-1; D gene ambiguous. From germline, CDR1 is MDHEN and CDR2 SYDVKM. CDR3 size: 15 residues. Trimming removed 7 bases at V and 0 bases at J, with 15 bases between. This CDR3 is CASTRPTVMNTEAFF. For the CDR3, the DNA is TGTGCCAGCACCCGACCTACCGTCATGAACACTGAAGCTTTCTTT.

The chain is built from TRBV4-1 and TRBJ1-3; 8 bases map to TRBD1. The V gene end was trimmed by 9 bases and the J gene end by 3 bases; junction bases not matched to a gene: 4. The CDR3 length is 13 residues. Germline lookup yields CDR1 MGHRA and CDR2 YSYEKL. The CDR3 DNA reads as TGCGCCAGTCAGGGGGCAGGTGGAAACACCATATATTTT. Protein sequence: CASQGAGGNTIYF.

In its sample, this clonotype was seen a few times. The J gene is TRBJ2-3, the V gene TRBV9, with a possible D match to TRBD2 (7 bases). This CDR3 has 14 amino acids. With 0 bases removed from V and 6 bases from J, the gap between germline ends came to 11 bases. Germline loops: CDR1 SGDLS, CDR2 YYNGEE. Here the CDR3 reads CASSVGGGYDTQYF. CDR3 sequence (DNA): TGTGCCAGCAGCGTAGGGGGGGGCTACGATACGCAGTATTTT.

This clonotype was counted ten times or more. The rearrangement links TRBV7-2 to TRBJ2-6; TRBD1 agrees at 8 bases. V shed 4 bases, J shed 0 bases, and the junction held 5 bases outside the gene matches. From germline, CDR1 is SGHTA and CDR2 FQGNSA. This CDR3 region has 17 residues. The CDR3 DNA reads TGTGCCAGCAGCTCACAGGGGGTTAGCTCTGGGGCCAACGTCCTGACTTTC. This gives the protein CASSSQGVSSGANVLTF.

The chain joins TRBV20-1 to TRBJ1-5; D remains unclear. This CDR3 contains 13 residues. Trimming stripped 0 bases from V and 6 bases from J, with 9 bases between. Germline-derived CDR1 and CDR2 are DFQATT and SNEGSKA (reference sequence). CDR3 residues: CSARDLGSQPQHF. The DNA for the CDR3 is TGCAGTGCTAGAGATCTGGGATCTCAGCCCCAGCATTTT.

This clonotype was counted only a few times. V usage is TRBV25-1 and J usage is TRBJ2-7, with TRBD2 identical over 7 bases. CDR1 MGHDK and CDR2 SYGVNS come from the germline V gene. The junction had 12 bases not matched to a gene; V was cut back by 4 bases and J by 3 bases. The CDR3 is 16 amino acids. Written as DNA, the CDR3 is TGTGCCAGCAGTGGTCTTAGTGCGGGAGAAGGCTACGAGCAGTACTTC. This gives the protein CASSGLSAGEGYEQYF.

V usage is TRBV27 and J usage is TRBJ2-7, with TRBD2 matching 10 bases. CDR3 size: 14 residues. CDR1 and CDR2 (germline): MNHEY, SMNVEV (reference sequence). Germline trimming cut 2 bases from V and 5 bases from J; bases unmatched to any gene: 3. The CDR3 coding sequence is TGTGCCAGCAGTTTACTAGCGGGAGAAGACGAGCAGTACTTC. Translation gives CASSLLAGEDEQYF.

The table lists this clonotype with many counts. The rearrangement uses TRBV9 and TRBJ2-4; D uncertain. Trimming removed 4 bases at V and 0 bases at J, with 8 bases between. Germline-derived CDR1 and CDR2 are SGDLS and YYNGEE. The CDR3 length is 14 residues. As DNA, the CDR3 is TGTGCCAGCAGCAGAACTCTAGCCAAAAACATTCAGTACTTC. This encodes CASSRTLAKNIQYF. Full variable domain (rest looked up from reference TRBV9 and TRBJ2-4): DSGVTQTPKHLITATGQRVTLRCSPRSGDLSVYWYQQSLDQGLQFLIQYYNGEERAKGNILERFSAQQFPDLHSELNLSSLELGDSALYFCASSRTLAKNIQYFGAGTRLSVL.

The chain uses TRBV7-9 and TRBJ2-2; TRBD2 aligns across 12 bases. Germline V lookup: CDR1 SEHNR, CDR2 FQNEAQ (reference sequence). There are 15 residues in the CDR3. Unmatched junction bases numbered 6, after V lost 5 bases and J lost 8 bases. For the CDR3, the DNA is TGTGCCAGCAGCCAGCGACTAGCGGGAGTGGGGGAGCTGTTTTTT. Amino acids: CASSQRLAGVGELFF.

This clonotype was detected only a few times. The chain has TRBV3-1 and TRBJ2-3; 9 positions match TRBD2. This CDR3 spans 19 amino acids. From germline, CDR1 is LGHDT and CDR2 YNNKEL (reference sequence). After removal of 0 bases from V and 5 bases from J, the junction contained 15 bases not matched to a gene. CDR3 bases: TGTGCCAGCAGCCAAGAAACCGACCGGCGGGGGGGCCGGATAGATACGCAGTATTTT. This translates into CASSQETDRRGGRIDTQYF.

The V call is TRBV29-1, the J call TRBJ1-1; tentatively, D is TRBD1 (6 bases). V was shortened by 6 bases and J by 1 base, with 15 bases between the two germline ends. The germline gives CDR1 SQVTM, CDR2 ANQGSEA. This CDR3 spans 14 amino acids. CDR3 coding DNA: TGCAGCGTCACGACCGGGACACCGAACACTGAAGCTTTCTTT. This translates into CSVTTGTPNTEAFF.

DNA for the CDR3: TGTGCCAGCAGCCAAGTTTCCCCTAGCGGGGGCTCCTACAATGAGCAGTTCTTC. Protein: CASSQVSPSGGSYNEQFF. V is TRBV4-2 and J is TRBJ2-1; TRBD2 aligns across 10 bases. V shed 1 base and J 0 bases; nucleotides not matched to a gene: 6. Germline V gives CDR1 LGHNA, CDR2 YNFKEQ. This CDR3 contains 18 residues.

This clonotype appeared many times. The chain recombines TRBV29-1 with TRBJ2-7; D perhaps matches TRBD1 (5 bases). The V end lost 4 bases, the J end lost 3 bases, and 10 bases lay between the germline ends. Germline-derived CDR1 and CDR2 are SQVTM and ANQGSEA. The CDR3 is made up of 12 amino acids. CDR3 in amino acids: CSVVSQGYEQYF. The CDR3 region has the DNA TGCAGCGTTGTGAGCCAGGGCTACGAGCAGTACTTC.

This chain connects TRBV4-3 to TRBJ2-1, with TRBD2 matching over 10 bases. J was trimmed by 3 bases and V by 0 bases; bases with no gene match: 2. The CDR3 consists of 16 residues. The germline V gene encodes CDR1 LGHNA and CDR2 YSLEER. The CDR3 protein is CASSQETSGVYNEQFF. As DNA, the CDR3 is TGCGCCAGCAGCCAAGAAACTAGCGGGGTCTACAATGAGCAGTTCTTC.

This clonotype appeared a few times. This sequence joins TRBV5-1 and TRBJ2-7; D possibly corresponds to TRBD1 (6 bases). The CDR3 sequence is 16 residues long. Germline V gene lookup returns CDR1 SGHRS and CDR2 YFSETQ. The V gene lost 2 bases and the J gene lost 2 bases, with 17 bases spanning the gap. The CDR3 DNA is TGCGCCAGCAGCTTTTACCGGGACATCTTAACCTACGAGCAGTACTTC. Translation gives CASSFYRDILTYEQYF.

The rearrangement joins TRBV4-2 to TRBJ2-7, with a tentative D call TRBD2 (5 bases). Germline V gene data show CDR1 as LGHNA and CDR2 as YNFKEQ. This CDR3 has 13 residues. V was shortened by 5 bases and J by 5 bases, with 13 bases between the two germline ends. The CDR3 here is CASSGLGIHEQYF. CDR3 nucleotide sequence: TGTGCCAGCAGCGGACTGGGGATCCACGAGCAGTACTTC.

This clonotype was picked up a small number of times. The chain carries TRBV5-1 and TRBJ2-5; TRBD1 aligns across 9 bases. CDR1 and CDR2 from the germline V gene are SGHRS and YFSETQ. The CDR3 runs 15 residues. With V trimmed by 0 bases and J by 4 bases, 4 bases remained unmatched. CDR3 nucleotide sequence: TGCGCCAGCAGCTTGGTTGGGACAGGGCCAGAGACCCAGTACTTC. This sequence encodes CASSLVGTGPETQYF.